The clone carrying this TCR beta chain has at least ten counts. Antigen unknown. The sample originates from a study of T cell responses to AZD1222 COVID-19 vaccine. The data were produced by immunoSEQ multiplex PCR, yet TCRdb's version contains in-frame clones alone and is incomplete. The sample holds 120,000 or so clones, 70% to 85% seen once. Study observations and caveats: Baseline testing showed seropositivity in only six AZD1222 recipients. Spike was spanned by vaccine-associated CD4 TCRs, which were dominant at 160-218 and 743-854.

This CDR3 is built from 14 residues. J lost 2 bases, V lost 4 bases, and 4 bases had no gene match. Looked up from germline, CDR1 is LGHNA and CDR2 is YSLEER. The chain recombines TRBV4-3 with TRBJ1-1; 7 bases fit TRBD1. Sequences were derived from peripheral blood, sampled 28 days after the second AZD1222 dose. This TCR was recovered from an adult who received the AZD1222 COVID-19 vaccine. The CDR3 DNA follows: TGCGCCAGCAGCCCCGACAGGGACAACACTGAAGCTTTCTTT. Translating gives CASSPDRDNTEAFF.